The subject of this entry is one T cell receptor (beta chain). This clonotype was seen only a few times. Its antigen has not been determined. No much larger clone exists at a distance of one base, and base qualities are not known. The CDR3 has 17 amino acids, counting the end cysteine and phenylalanine. Only the CDR3 DNA is retained, 51 bases long and in frame from the first base. Deletion took 3 bases off V and 3 bases off J, with a span of 21 bases between the germline ends. Ophthalmopathy patients had moderately to severely active disease, with a Clinical Activity Score of 3 or more, a NOSPECS grade of 4 or more, and a disease duration of less than 3 months. Exclusion was applied to patients with uncontrolled infections, other autoimmune diseases, pregnancy or lactation. Clinical symptoms, serum thyroxine and TRAb, thyroid ultrasound, and orbital computed tomography formed the basis for the diagnoses. Ficoll-Paque density gradient centrifugation was used to isolate PBMCs from around 9.1 ml of fresh peripheral blood. Total RNA was extracted using Trizol reagent, and RNA quality was assessed on an Agilent 2100 Bioanalyzer.

Amplification of TCR beta CDR3 regions was carried out from RNA transcripts. For the first round of RT-PCR on the TCR CDR3, the HTBI primer set was used together with the Qiagen OneStep RT-PCR kit. The libraries were constructed in a second round of multiplex PCR and then size-selected and purified. The libraries were sequenced on an Illumina HiSeq2000 using paired-end 100 bp reads. Concerning the study's data processing: Raw data were processed with SOAPnuke, discarding reads with adapters, uncalled bases, mean Phred below 15, or no exact constant-primer or identifier match. High-quality paired reads were merged using COPE v1.2.5, and each unique nucleotide sequence was defined as a clonotype. MiTCR v1.1 was used to align the clonotypes against IMGT TRBV, TRBD and TRBJ reference segments. The analysis was restricted to V-J combinations with a frequency above 0.0001, which together covered approximately 99% of the repertoires. The TCS score was defined as F50 (clonal expansion) divided by E x V (chaos), with BLOSUM62-based TCRdist calculated between CDR3 peptides within each V-J. Welch's t-statistics and random forest reduced around 550 V-J features to under 15, which were used in a naive Bayes classifier (R e1071). The similarity between thyroid and blood repertoires was quantified using the Morisita-Horn index. TCRdb's own reprocessing of the public reads used fastp at Q25 and MiXCR and kept productive beta chains. Each CDR3 protein appears once, grouped with its most common genes and DNA. The V and J calls were not made by the authors but by TCRdb's processing. For this sample there are fewer than 750,000 distinct CDR3 sequences; roughly 14% appear just once. The ten largest clonotypes hold around 4.1% of the sample.

This record comes from a study of T cells in Graves' hyperthyroidism and ophthalmopathy (dated by TCRdb to the late 2010s). About the investigation overall: Peripheral blood was sampled at the time of initial diagnosis, prior to any treatment. A discovery cohort of around 100 patients, about 40 with Graves' ophthalmopathy and 55 to 60 with stable Graves' hyperthyroidism, was used to find distinguishing TCR V-J signatures. Prospective prediction of ophthalmopathy was tested in an independent validation cohort consisting of some 19 hyperthyroidism patients and approximately 16 patients who later progressed to ophthalmopathy. The 75 to 100 discovery patients were divided at random into training and test sets in a 7:3 ratio. In roughly six Graves' hyperthyroidism patients, the study also compared T-cell repertoires from thyroid tissue with T-cell repertoires from blood. After blood sampling, hyperthyroidism patients were treated with methimazole at a starting dose of 30 mg daily, and ophthalmopathy patients were treated with high-dose intravenous methylprednisolone. According to the paper, TCR Vbeta CDR3 sequencing was carried out on 135 peripheral blood samples, which came from fewer than 50 ophthalmopathy, under 85 hyperthyroidism and roughly 17 progressor patients.

What the authors observed across the whole study: Ophthalmopathy was separated from stable hyperthyroidism by a 13 V-J signature model, with roughly 88% sensitivity and about 81% specificity obtained in cross-validation and 80%/75% obtained in testing. Most expanded thyroid clonotypes (frequency above 0.001) were also detected in blood, suggesting blood repertoires may reflect thyroid immune responses. No statistical method was used to fix the sample size in advance, and group allocation was not hidden from the investigators. In validation, progression to ophthalmopathy was predicted by the model with roughly 71% sensitivity and roughly 72% specificity, a median of approximately 7.1 months before onset.

The TCR was taken from a woman aged 40 to 50 with Graves' ophthalmopathy. Recombination joined TRBV12-3 or TRBV12-4 with TRBJ2-7; 5 matching bases give a weak D call of TRBD1. The sequencing input was blood. At the DNA level, the sequence is TGTGCCAGCAGTTTTATGGTTATTAGGGGATCAGGCTACGAGCAGTACTTC. The translation is CASSFMVIRGSGYEQYF.